Below are 22 T cell receptor beta chains sequenced from a single sample in a study of post-analysis software for immune sequencing data. Built from TCR beta cDNA, the libraries had unique molecular identifiers in them. One entry per CDR3 protein results from TCRdb running MiXCR on the PCR reads. The sample has around 190,000 distinct CDR3 sequences, approximately 30% seen once. For these receptors, no antigen is known. Whole-study results and caveats: A few TRBV segments occurring more often in patients than controls included TRBV5-6, TRBV5-1 and TRBV20-1.

Sequencing was done on a sample of blood. These receptors originate from a girl younger than 18 with multiple sclerosis.

This clonotype was seen only a few times. The chain combines TRBV12-3 or TRBV12-4 with TRBJ2-7; 12 bases agree with TRBD2. The CDR3 totals 21 residues. Trimming removed 3 bases from V and 7 bases from J; junction bases left unmatched: 25. CDR3 coding DNA: TGTGCCAGCAGTTTGGTCTGGAGTTCCGGGACTAGCGGGCTAGCCTGGGTTGAGCAGTACTTC. Protein sequence: CASSLVWSSGTSGLAWVEQYF.

The J gene is TRBJ1-1, the V gene TRBV7-3; weak D call: TRBD1 (5 bases). The V end lost 0 bases, the J end lost 8 bases, and 16 bases lay between the germline ends. Germline loops: CDR1 SGHTA, CDR2 FQGTGA. The CDR3 has 15 amino acids. The CDR3, as DNA: TGTGCCAGCAGCTTAACGGGGCCTTTAAAACCCGAAGCTTTCTTT. This encodes CASSLTGPLKPEAFF. Filled out from reference TRBV7-3 and TRBJ1-1, the complete variable domain reads GAGVSQTPSNKVTEKGKYVELRCDPISGHTALYWYRQSLGQGPEFLIYFQGTGAADDSGLPNDRFFAVRPEGSVSTLKIQRTERGDSAVYLCASSLTGPLKPEAFFGQGTRLTVV.

This clonotype was observed at least ten times. The chain has TRBV20-1 and TRBJ2-3; 9 bases match TRBD1. The CDR3 has 14 amino acids. The germline V gene encodes CDR1 DFQATT and CDR2 SNEGSKA (reference sequence). With 4 bases clipped from V and 2 bases from J, the junction kept 4 bases outside the gene matches. DNA of the CDR3: TGCAGTGCTATACAGGGGGCGAACACAGATACGCAGTATTTT. This gives the protein CSAIQGANTDTQYF.

The sample holds many counts of this clonotype. CDR3 residues: CASSSGLAVLNEQFF. In DNA form, the CDR3 reads TGTGCCAGCAGTTCGGGACTAGCCGTCCTTAATGAGCAGTTCTTC. The genes are TRBV6-5 and TRBJ2-1; TRBD2 matches at 9 bases. CDR3 length: 15 amino acids. Germline CDR1 and CDR2: MNHEY and SVGAGI. The trim removed 4 bases at V and 7 bases at J, leaving 8 bases unmatched.

The V and J genes are TRBV9 and TRBJ2-7, with TRBD2 identical over 13 bases. Trimming took 2 bases from V and 6 from J; bases not matched to a gene: 11. The CDR3 runs to 17 residues. Germline V gives CDR1 SGDLS, CDR2 YYNGEE. The CDR3 protein is CASSVGLAGAARGEQYF. CDR3 DNA sequence: TGTGCCAGCAGCGTCGGACTAGCGGGAGCAGCTCGGGGCGAGCAGTACTTC.

The J gene is TRBJ2-1, the V gene TRBV5-1; D remains unclear. There are 15 residues in the CDR3. CDR1 is SGHRS and CDR2 is YFSETQ in the germline V gene. V lost 2 bases and J 2 bases, leaving 11 bases between the germline ends. The chain's CDR3 is CASSFSGNPYNEQFF. The CDR3, as DNA: TGCGCCAGCAGCTTTTCTGGGAATCCCTACAATGAGCAGTTCTTC.

The genes are TRBV27 and TRBJ1-1; a weak D match, TRBD1 (6 bases). The CDR3 consists of 14 residues. Trimming removed 4 bases at V and 5 bases at J, with 14 bases between. CDR1 and CDR2 from the germline V gene are MNHEY and SMNVEV (reference sequence). CDR3 loop: CASSSDRPRTEAFF. The DNA of the CDR3 is TGTGCCAGCAGTTCTGACAGGCCGAGGACTGAAGCTTTCTTT.

There are many counts of this clonotype. J is TRBJ2-3 and V is TRBV20-1, with D uncertain. The V end was cut by 3 bases, the J end by 1 base, with 11 bases between. CDR3 size: 14 residues. In germline, CDR1 is DFQATT, CDR2 SNEGSKA (reference sequence). CDR3 DNA: TGCAGTGCTAGGCCGACGGATCGCACAGATACGCAGTATTTT. Encoded protein: CSARPTDRTDTQYF.

In its sample, this clonotype was seen many times. The genes are TRBV6-6 and TRBJ2-1; 11 nucleotides agree with TRBD1. CDR3 length: 15 residues. Germline V lookup: CDR1 MNHNY, CDR2 SVGAGI (reference sequence). With 6 bases clipped from V and 8 bases from J, the junction kept 9 bases outside the gene matches. The CDR3: CASSPTGTGGDEQFF. CDR3 sequence (DNA): TGTGCCAGCAGCCCTACCGGGACAGGGGGGGATGAGCAGTTCTTC.

At least ten counts were recorded for this clonotype. The chain recombines TRBV29-1 with TRBJ2-3; possibly TRBD2 for D (5 bases). This CDR3 has 13 residues. The germline V gene encodes CDR1 SQVTM and CDR2 ANQGSEA. Trimming pared 7 bases from V and 8 bases from J, leaving 19 bases between. CDR3 sequence reads: CSALAPLIGTQYF. For the CDR3, the DNA is TGCAGCGCCCTAGCTCCCCTGATTGGTACGCAGTATTTT.

This clonotype was detected a few times. The chain joins TRBV5-1 to TRBJ1-1, with a weak D call TRBD1 (6 bases). The CDR3 sequence is 15 residues long. CDR1 is SGHRS, CDR2 YFSETQ, per germline. Trimming took 6 bases from V and 4 from J, leaving 19 bases between them. Here the CDR3 reads CASTHGSDRITEAFF. CDR3 coding DNA: TGCGCCAGCACCCACGGTTCGGACAGAATCACTGAAGCTTTCTTT.

This clonotype was counted a single time. This may come from a read error, since a much larger clone is one base off. The chain recombines TRBV4-1 with TRBJ2-5; 8 bases align to TRBD2. Per germline, CDR1 MGHRA and CDR2 YSYEKL. The CDR3 spans 15 residues. CDR3 region: CASSPRTSSQETQDF. DNA of the CDR3: TGCGCCAGCAGCCCCCGGACTAGCAGCCAAGAGACCCAGGACTTC.

A word on this clonotype: Being one base from a much bigger clone, this may be a read error. Because it lacks the conserved phenylalanine or tryptophan at the end, this CDR3 is likely a read error. The V call is TRBV20-1, the J call TRBJ2-3, with D maybe TRBD2 (7 bases). Trimming shortened V by 3 bases and J by 0 bases, and 10 bases separated the two germline ends. Germline CDR1 reads DFQATT; CDR2 reads SNEGSKA (reference sequence). The CDR3 is 14 amino acids. Here the CDR3 reads CSARRGPSTDTQYL. The CDR3 bases are TGCAGTGCTAGGCGGGGGCCTAGCACAGATACGCAGTATTTG.

This clonotype was picked up many times. The gene calls are TRBV29-1 and TRBJ2-1, with 9 bases matching TRBD2. Germline V gene sequence: CDR1 SQVTM, CDR2 ANQGSEA. CDR3 length equals 13 residues. Unmatched junction bases numbered 6, after V lost 7 bases and J lost 5 bases. CDR3 sequence (DNA): TGCAGCGCCACGACTAGCGGAGACAATGAGCAGTTCTTC. Protein product: CSATTSGDNEQFF.

This clonotype was detected ten times or more. This chain uses TRBV15 with TRBJ1-2; TRBD1 is a possible D gene (5 bases). V gave up 5 bases and J gave up 4 bases, with 17 bases separating them. The CDR3 is made up of 15 amino acids. Germline CDR1 LNHNV, CDR2 YYDKDF (reference sequence). The CDR3 DNA follows: TGTGCCACCAGCCGCCTTGGGGGAGGTGGCTATGGCTACACCTTC. Translation gives CATSRLGGGGYGYTF.

This clonotype was seen many times. The rearrangement joins TRBV4-2 to TRBJ1-6; D call uncertain. V was cut by 1 base and J by 5 bases, with 12 bases left in between. The CDR3 has 16 amino acids. Germline V gene lookup returns CDR1 LGHNA and CDR2 YNFKEQ. Written as DNA, the CDR3 is TGTGCCAGCAGCCAAGCGGTAGGGTTTAATAATTCACCCCTCCACTTT. Residues: CASSQAVGFNNSPLHF.

This clonotype was found many times. The V and J genes are TRBV12-3 or TRBV12-4 and TRBJ2-7; 9 bases fit TRBD2. This CDR3 is 15 amino acids long. Trimming took 7 bases from V and 2 from J; bases not matched to a gene: 9. The CDR3: CASTTGTSPAYEQYF. In DNA form, the CDR3 reads TGTGCCAGCACTACCGGGACTAGCCCCGCCTACGAGCAGTACTTC.

The rearrangement uses TRBV29-1 and TRBJ1-4, with no clear D. Trimming stripped 3 bases from V and 3 bases from J, with 11 bases between. This CDR3 comprises 14 residues. CDR1 is SQVTM, CDR2 ANQGSEA, per germline. The CDR3 reads CSVDSGNPNEKLFF. In DNA form, the CDR3 reads TGCAGCGTTGATTCGGGAAACCCTAATGAAAAACTGTTTTTT.

In its sample, this clonotype was seen a few times. This chain connects TRBV12-3 or TRBV12-4 to TRBJ1-5, with D tentatively TRBD1 (5 bases). The CDR3 runs to 15 residues. The V end lost 5 bases, the J end lost 9 bases, and 20 bases lay between the germline ends. This CDR3 is CASSLDSEVARPQHF. The CDR3 coding sequence is TGTGCCAGCAGTCTCGACAGCGAGGTAGCTCGGCCCCAGCATTTT.

The sample holds many counts of this clonotype. The chain joins TRBV10-3 to TRBJ1-5; 7 nucleotides line up with TRBD1. This CDR3 is built from 13 residues. Germline V gene data show CDR1 as ENHRY and CDR2 as SYGVKD. Unmatched junction bases numbered 6, after V lost 8 bases and J lost 5 bases. The CDR3 is CAIARDRDQPQHF. DNA for the CDR3: TGTGCCATCGCCAGGGACAGAGATCAGCCCCAGCATTTT.

This clonotype has at least ten counts. V and J are TRBV5-1 and TRBJ2-3, with D possibly TRBD1 on 5 matching bases. CDR3 length equals 15 residues. Germline CDR1 SGHRS, CDR2 YFSETQ. V lost 0 bases and J 6 bases, leaving 14 bases between the germline ends. The CDR3 region has the DNA TGCGCCAGCAGCTTGGGGGCGACAGAGGAGGATACGCAGTATTTT. This translates into CASSLGATEEDTQYF.

This clonotype was observed a handful of times. The V gene is TRBV7-2, the J gene TRBJ2-6, with D perhaps assigned TRBD1 or TRBD2 (6 bases each). CDR1 is SGHTA, CDR2 FQGNSA, per germline. The CDR3 is 16 amino acids. V lost 3 bases and J lost 0, with 9 bases in between. CDR3 residues: CASSLGGASGANVLTF. As DNA, the CDR3 is TGTGCCAGCAGCTTGGGGGGCGCCTCTGGGGCCAACGTCCTGACTTTC.